One sample yielded the 22 T cell receptor beta chains listed below, sequenced in a study of patients and donors after allogeneic stem cell transplantation. TCRdb fed the RT-PCR reads into MiXCR, producing one record per CDR3 protein. The table lists fewer than 95,000 distinct CDR3 sequences, less than 5% of them singletons. Sequencing was performed on blood, either unsorted or a sorted T cell fraction (not recorded which). Receptor source: a human donor who was either an allogeneic HSCT recipient or a stem cell or donor lymphocyte infusion donor (not recorded which). It is not recorded whose cells these are; they may come from a transplant donor.

By share, this clonotype ranks as medium-sized (0.01 to 0.1%). The chain uses TRBV5-1 and TRBJ1-6; the D gene is possibly TRBD1 (6 bases). Germline assignment: CDR1 SGHRS and CDR2 YFSETQ. The V end was cut by 3 bases, the J end by 3 bases, with 10 bases between. This CDR3 has 15 residues. The CDR3 DNA reads as TGCGCCAGCAGCTGGGACACAAACTATAATTCACCCCTCCACTTT. Protein: CASSWDTNYNSPLHF.

This clonotype showed up many times. The chain joins TRBV12-3 or TRBV12-4 to TRBJ2-1; D is possibly TRBD1 (6 bases). The CDR3 is 12 residues long. V shed 6 bases and J shed 6 bases, with 9 bases lying between them. The CDR3 nucleotides read TGTGCCAGCAGCCGGACAGTCAATGAGCAGTTCTTC. The encoded protein is CASSRTVNEQFF.

This chain joins TRBV20-1 and TRBJ2-7; 10 positions match TRBD2. The V gene end was trimmed by 1 base and the J gene end by 5 bases; junction bases not matched to a gene: 5. The CDR3 runs 14 residues. The germline CDR1 and CDR2 sequences are DFQATT and SNEGSKA (reference sequence). CDR3 protein: CSARATSGRDEQYF. The DNA for the CDR3 is TGCAGTGCTAGAGCTACCAGCGGGAGGGACGAGCAGTACTTC.

This clonotype was found many times. This chain joins TRBV4-1 and TRBJ2-1; D call uncertain. The V gene lost 0 bases and the J gene lost 3 bases, with 12 bases spanning the gap. The germline V gene encodes CDR1 MGHRA and CDR2 YSYEKL. This CDR3 is built from 16 residues. CDR3: CASSQEGLGVYNEQFF. The CDR3 DNA reads TGCGCCAGCAGCCAAGAAGGGCTTGGGGTCTACAATGAGCAGTTCTTC.

This clonotype was seen ten or more times. The rearrangement joins TRBV3-1 to TRBJ1-1, with D possibly being TRBD1 (6 bases). The V and J ends lost 3 bases and 13 bases respectively, with 27 bases between them. Germline lookup yields CDR1 LGHDT and CDR2 YNNKEL (reference sequence). The CDR3 sequence is 16 residues long. The CDR3 region is CASSHRSAGAARVRFF. The CDR3 nucleotides are TGTGCCAGCAGCCATCGCTCCGCAGGGGCGGCCCGGGTTCGTTTCTTT.

V is TRBV19 and J is TRBJ1-5; 7 bases line up with TRBD1. This CDR3 is built from 15 residues. J was trimmed by 6 bases and V by 5 bases; bases with no gene match: 10. Germline V CDR1 and CDR2: LNHDA, SQIVND (reference sequence). CDR3 sequence (DNA): TGTGCCAGTAGTGCAGGACAGGCCTGGGGTCAGCCCCAGCATTTT. Protein sequence: CASSAGQAWGQPQHF.

This clonotype was seen a handful of times. CDR3 DNA: TGTGCCAGCAGCCAAAAGGGGAGACTAAAGAACACCGGGGAGCTGTTTTTT. Encoded protein: CASSQKGRLKNTGELFF. V gene TRBV11-2 combines with J gene TRBJ2-2, with D perhaps assigned TRBD1 or TRBD2 (5 bases each). From germline, CDR1 is SGHAT and CDR2 FQNNGV. V lost 5 bases and J 1 base, leaving 17 bases between the germline ends. The length of the CDR3 is 17 residues.

This clonotype was seen ten or more times. CDR3 loop: CSVATGAKYLFF. In nucleotides, the CDR3 is TGCAGCGTTGCGACAGGGGCCAAATACCTGTTTTTT. The chain links TRBV29-1 to TRBJ1-4; 8 bases are a match to TRBD1. There are 12 residues in the CDR3. Germline V gene data show CDR1 as SQVTM and CDR2 as ANQGSEA. The ends lost 4 bases at V and 14 bases at J; junction bases unmatched: 9.

V and J are TRBV19 and TRBJ1-2; TRBD1 agrees at 11 bases. The CDR3 is made up of 15 amino acids. CDR1 is LNHDA and CDR2 is SQIVND in the germline V gene (reference sequence). After removal of 5 bases from V and 4 bases from J, the junction contained 6 bases not matched to a gene. DNA for the CDR3: TGTGCCAGTAGTTTATCCGGGACAGGGGGCTATGGCTACACCTTC. It encodes CASSLSGTGGYGYTF.

This clonotype was observed many times. V gene TRBV7-9 combines with J gene TRBJ2-1; 12 bases are shared with TRBD1. V lost 5 bases to trimming and J lost 10 bases; unmatched junction nucleotides: 12. Germline CDR1 and CDR2: SEHNR and FQNEAQ (reference sequence). This CDR3 has 16 amino acids. The CDR3 region has the DNA TGTGCCAGCAGCCCAGGGGGACAGGGGGCGCCGGGGGAGCAGTTCTTC. It is translated as CASSPGGQGAPGEQFF.

This clonotype was recorded at least ten times. The gene calls are TRBV15 and TRBJ2-3, with D tentatively TRBD2 (6 bases). The CDR3 runs 14 residues. Trimming took 0 bases from V and 10 from J, leaving 14 bases between them. CDR1 LNHNV and CDR2 YYDKDF come from the germline V gene (reference sequence). The CDR3 DNA sequence: TGTGCCACCAGCAGAGAAAGGACTATTCCCCCGCAGTATTTT. Residues: CATSRERTIPPQYF.

The chain uses TRBV7-3 and TRBJ2-1; 7 bases match TRBD2. CDR1 is SGHTA, CDR2 FQGTGA, per germline. The CDR3 has 13 residues. J gave up 9 bases and V 5 bases, and 7 bases lay outside the gene matches. The CDR3 region has the DNA TGTGCCAGCAGCCCAACCTCTAGCGGTGAGCAGTTCTTC. Amino acids: CASSPTSSGEQFF.

The sample holds a few counts of this clonotype. The chain links TRBV7-6 to TRBJ2-1; D may be TRBD1 (7 bases). The V end lost 1 base, the J end lost 10 bases, and 11 bases lay between the germline ends. CDR3 length equals 13 residues. Germline CDR1 SGHVS, CDR2 FNYEAQ. The CDR3 is CASSLVGGGEQFF. The CDR3 DNA sequence: TGTGCCAGCAGCTTAGTAGGAGGGGGCGAGCAGTTCTTC.

This clonotype was detected many times. This chain links TRBV29-1 with TRBJ2-7; maybe TRBD1 (5 bases). The length of the CDR3 is 14 residues. V lost 0 bases and J 4 bases, leaving 13 bases between the germline ends. CDR1 SQVTM and CDR2 ANQGSEA come from the germline V gene. For the CDR3, the DNA is TGCAGCGTTGAAGATTCGAACAGGAGATACGAGCAGTACTTC. Translated, it gives CSVEDSNRRYEQYF.

At least ten counts were recorded for this clonotype. This chain links TRBV5-4 with TRBJ1-2, with no clear D. V was shortened by 7 bases and J by 4 bases, with 20 bases between the two germline ends. The CDR3 loop spans 15 amino acids. Germline-derived CDR1 and CDR2 are SGHNT and YYREEE (reference sequence). CDR3 sequence reads: CASFGAGRPGYGYTF. The CDR3 DNA follows: TGTGCCAGCTTCGGTGCGGGGAGACCAGGCTATGGCTACACCTTC.

The table lists this clonotype with many counts. This chain uses TRBV5-1 with TRBJ2-5; maybe TRBD2 (6 bases). Trimming stripped 4 bases from V and 5 bases from J, with 24 bases between. The CDR3 loop spans 17 amino acids. CDR1 is SGHRS and CDR2 is YFSETQ in the germline V gene. CDR3 nucleotide sequence: TGCGCCAGCAGCGAGATGGGGGGTACATCCAGGCGGGAGACCCAGTACTTC. Protein product: CASSEMGGTSRRETQYF. The complete variable domain, with remaining parts taken from reference TRBV5-1 and TRBJ2-5, reads KAGVTQTPRYLIKTRGQQVTLSCSPISGHRSVSWYQQTPGQGLQFLFEYFSETQRNKGNFPGRFSGRQFSNSRSEMNVSTLELGDSALYLCASSEMGGTSRRETQYFGPGTRLLVL.

The rearrangement uses TRBV5-4 and TRBJ1-1; D not certain. CDR1 and CDR2 (germline): SGHNT, YYREEE (reference sequence). The V end was cut by 2 bases, the J end by 3 bases, with 5 bases between. This CDR3 has 12 amino acids. The DNA for the CDR3 is TGTGCCAGCAGCTTTGACGACACTGAAGCTTTCTTT. Its protein is CASSFDDTEAFF.

This clonotype was detected ten times or more. The chain recombines TRBV27 with TRBJ2-7, with 11 positions matching TRBD2. Trimming cost V 5 bases and J 4 bases; bases outside gene matches: 10. Germline V gene data show CDR1 as MNHEY and CDR2 as SMNVEV (reference sequence). The CDR3 is 16 residues long. Here the CDR3 reads CASSPPRGTSGYEQYF. In DNA, the CDR3 is TGTGCCAGCAGTCCCCCCCGGGGGACTAGCGGATACGAGCAGTACTTC.

This clonotype was seen only a few times. The junction departs from the called germline gene at one end, perhaps through a read error. This sequence joins TRBV3-1 and TRBJ2-3; D unresolved. The CDR3 is made up of 11 amino acids. Germline V gives CDR1 LGHDT, CDR2 YNNKEL (reference sequence). The CDR3 spells CASSTGFTQYF. As DNA, the CDR3 is TGTGCAAGCAGCACGGGTTTTACGCAGTATTTT.

In this sample, this clonotype is medium-sized. This chain connects TRBV5-1 to TRBJ1-1; 8 bases match TRBD1. Germline values: CDR1 SGHRS, CDR2 YFSETQ. CDR3 length: 13 residues. V lost 2 bases to trimming and J lost 7 bases; unmatched junction nucleotides: 4. DNA of the CDR3: TGCGCCAGCAGCTTTCAGGGGGCAGGTGAAGCTTTCTTT. Translating it yields CASSFQGAGEAFF.

This clonotype occurred many times. The rearrangement uses TRBV10-3 and TRBJ2-2; 7 nucleotides agree with TRBD1. With V trimmed by 9 bases and J by 5 bases, 6 bases remained unmatched. Germline CDR1 reads ENHRY; CDR2 reads SYGVKD. This CDR3 is built from 13 residues. This CDR3 reads CAMRTGETGELFF. In nucleotides, the CDR3 is TGTGCCATGCGGACAGGAGAGACCGGGGAGCTGTTTTTT.

At least ten counts were recorded for this clonotype. This chain joins TRBV6-5 and TRBJ2-5; 8 bases align to TRBD1. Germline values: CDR1 MNHEY, CDR2 SVGAGI. The CDR3 spans 15 residues. The trim removed 3 bases at V and 6 bases at J, leaving 9 bases unmatched. Here the CDR3 DNA reads TGTGCCAGCAGTTATTCGACAGGGGTCGTCCAGACCCAGTACTTC. Amino acid sequence: CASSYSTGVVQTQYF.